This is a list of T cell receptor beta chains from one sample in a study of blood T cell repertoires in COVID-19. Measured with immunoSEQ multiplex PCR; TCRdb has only the in-frame clones, and not every one. The sample has around 180,000 clones, 75% to 90% seen once; the top ten hold around 1.9%. The sample taken for sequencing was peripheral blood. These TCRs come from a man aged 65 to 79 with active or convalescent COVID-19. Both conserved end residues are part of each CDR3. A D gene is named only where the DNA matches it firmly. The size entry is marked missing in some rows and otherwise reads once, few, many or a size class.

j_call v_call d_call clone_size cdr3_aa cdr3_nt
TRBJ2-7 TRBV5-1 NA NA CASSQDRYEQYF TGCGCCAGCAGCCAAGACAGGTACGAGCAGTACTTC
TRBJ2-3 TRBV24-1 NA NA CATSDPLTSTDTQYF TGTGCCACCAGTGATCCGCTAACTAGCACAGATACGCAGTATTTT
TRBJ1-2 TRBV6-6 TRBD1 NA CASREGATGYTF TGTGCCAGCAGAGAGGGGGCAACTGGCTACACCTTC
TRBJ2-1 TRBV6-5 NA NA CASREGTGSYNEQFF TGTGCCAGCAGAGAGGGGACTGGCTCCTACAATGAGCAGTTCTTC
TRBJ2-5 TRBV28 TRBD2 NA CASSHLTSVRETQYF TGTGCCAGCAGCCACCTGACTAGCGTGAGAGAGACCCAGTACTTC
TRBJ2-7 TRBV23-1 NA NA CASSLHLIPLSYEQYF TGCGCCAGCAGTCTCCACCTGATTCCACTTTCCTACGAGCAGTACTTC
TRBJ2-2 TRBV25-1 TRBD1 NA CATTNGQGAVGELFF TGTGCCACCACGAACGGGCAGGGGGCGGTCGGGGAGCTGTTTTTT
TRBJ1-6 TRBV30 TRBD1 NA CAWSGGTGGSLYNSPLHF TGTGCCTGGAGTGGCGGGACAGGGGGATCTTTGTATAATTCACCCCTCCACTTT
TRBJ1-6 TRBV30 TRBD1 NA CAWSVLGTGGEPLHF TGTGCCTGGAGTGTACTGGGGACAGGGGGCGAACCCCTCCACTTT
TRBJ2-2 TRBV21-1 NA few CASSPSWQAGAGELFF TGTGCCAGCAGTCCCTCATGGCAGGCGGGGGCCGGGGAGCTGTTTTTT
TRBJ1-2 TRBV28 NA NA CASSPPAQAHYGYTF TGTGCCAGCAGCCCCCCTGCCCAGGCCCACTATGGCTACACCTTC
TRBJ1-1 TRBV6-2/TRBV6-3 NA NA CASSHRDYTEAFF TGTGCCAGCAGTCACCGGGACTACACTGAAGCTTTCTTT
TRBJ1-4 TRBV28 NA NA CASSLSGEKLFF TGTGCCAGCAGTCTCTCGGGGGAAAAACTGTTTTTT
TRBJ2-3 TRBV6-2/TRBV6-3 NA NA CASSLSGGTDTQYF TGTGCCAGCAGCCTGTCGGGGGGCACAGATACGCAGTATTTT
TRBJ2-1 TRBV4-1 TRBD2 NA CASSQDPAWVLAGDEQFF TGCGCCAGCAGCCAAGATCCGGCCTGGGTTCTAGCGGGAGATGAGCAGTTCTTC
TRBJ1-2 TRBV6-2/TRBV6-3 NA NA CASSYTGEYGYTF TGTGCCAGCAGTTATACAGGAGAGTATGGCTACACCTTC
TRBJ2-7 TRBV19 TRBD1 NA CASQAAGGHEQYF TGTGCCAGCCAGGCGGCAGGGGGCCACGAGCAGTACTTC
TRBJ1-5 TRBV6-6 TRBD1 NA CASSYPTGGNQPQHF TGTGCCAGCAGTTACCCGACAGGGGGCAATCAGCCCCAGCATTTT
TRBJ2-5 TRBV15 NA NA CATSRDRTDPKTQYF TGTGCCACCAGCAGAGACAGGACAGATCCCAAGACCCAGTACTTC
TRBJ1-5 TRBV2 NA NA CASSEVSGNQPQHF TGTGCCAGCAGTGAAGTCTCAGGCAATCAGCCCCAGCATTTT
TRBJ2-3 TRBV27 NA NA CASSPQGPDTQYF TGTGCCAGCAGCCCACAGGGACCAGATACGCAGTATTTT
TRBJ1-5 TRBV24-1 TRBD1 few CATSDSGTGVNDNQPQHF TGTGCCACCAGTGATTCCGGGACAGGGGTCAATGACAATCAGCCCCAGCATTTT
TRBJ2-5 TRBV6-6 TRBD2 NA CASSRTGLAGNQETQYF TGTGCCAGCAGTCGAACCGGACTAGCGGGGAACCAAGAGACCCAGTACTTC
TRBJ1-4 TRBV25-1 TRBD1 NA CASSDPGTANEKLFF TGTGCCAGCAGTGATCCCGGGACAGCTAATGAAAAACTGTTTTTT
TRBJ2-7 TRBV7-2 TRBD1 NA CASSPELTGVLYEQYF TGTGCCAGCAGCCCCGAACTGACAGGGGTTCTGTACGAGCAGTACTTC
TRBJ2-7 TRBV3-1/TRBV3-2 TRBD1 once CASSHIRQGGYYEQYF TGTGCCAGCAGCCACATTCGACAGGGGGGCTACTACGAGCAGTACTTC
TRBJ2-5 TRBV2 NA NA CASSGLFQETQYF TGTGCCAGCAGTGGACTATTCCAAGAGACCCAGTACTTC
TRBJ2-3 TRBV27 TRBD2 NA CASSLTSGAITDTQYF TGTGCCAGCAGTCTCACTAGCGGGGCGATAACAGATACGCAGTATTTT
TRBJ1-1 TRBV11-2 TRBD1 NA CASSQDRALTEAFF TGTGCCAGCAGCCAGGACAGGGCGCTCACTGAAGCTTTCTTT
TRBJ1-1 TRBV5-4 NA NA CASSRGANTEAFF TGTGCCAGCAGCCGGGGGGCGAACACTGAAGCTTTCTTT
TRBJ2-7 TRBV19 TRBD2 NA CASSRGTSGYEQYF TGTGCCAGTAGTAGGGGGACTAGCGGTTACGAGCAGTACTTC
TRBJ2-3 TRBV6-6 TRBD1 NA CASSRRQGSADTQYF TGTGCCAGCAGTAGAAGACAGGGGAGCGCCGATACGCAGTATTTT
TRBJ1-3 TRBV14 NA few CASSQAPQGSRNTIYF TGTGCCAGCAGCCAAGCCCCACAGGGTTCCCGAAACACCATATATTTT
TRBJ1-5 TRBV28 TRBD1 NA CASSKTGFEPQHF TGTGCCAGCAGTAAGACAGGGTTTGAGCCCCAGCATTTT
TRBJ1-1 TRBV19 TRBD1 NA CASSFSGTGLFF TGTGCCAGTAGTTTCTCCGGGACAGGGCTATTCTTT
TRBJ2-7 TRBV11-2 NA NA CASSLGGSYEQYF TGTGCCAGCAGCTTAGGAGGCTCCTACGAGCAGTACTTC
TRBJ2-5 TRBV10-3 NA NA CAIRSGIQETQYF TGTGCCATCAGGTCAGGAATCCAAGAGACCCAGTACTTC
TRBJ2-5 TRBV27 TRBD2 NA CASESPDPAGGLGGETQYF TGTGCCAGCGAAAGCCCAGACCCAGCGGGAGGATTGGGGGGGGAGACCCAGTACTTC
TRBJ1-4 TRBV3-1/TRBV3-2 TRBD1 NA CASRDRGRGLNEKLFF TGTGCCAGCAGGGACAGGGGGCGCGGATTGAATGAAAAACTGTTTTTT
TRBJ1-1 TRBV18 NA NA CASSPDTNTEAFF TGTGCCAGCTCACCAGACACAAACACTGAAGCTTTCTTT
TRBJ2-7 TRBV6-5 NA NA CASRGTYEQYF TGTGCCAGCAGGGGCACCTACGAGCAGTACTTC
TRBJ2-7 TRBV25-1 NA NA CASSEGPQGGGYEQYF TGTGCCAGCAGTGAGGGTCCTCAAGGGGGAGGGTACGAGCAGTACTTC
TRBJ1-6 TRBV3-1/TRBV3-2 NA NA CASSQSRGYSPLHF TGTGCCAGCAGCCAATCTCGCGGATATTCACCCCTCCACTTT
TRBJ2-1 TRBV19 NA NA CASSKTGFGHNEQFF TGTGCCAGTAGTAAAACAGGGTTTGGGCACAATGAGCAGTTCTTC